The sequence of this TCR beta chain was determined in a study of T cell responses to AZD1222 COVID-19 vaccine. This CDR3 has 17 residues. Germline trimming cut 4 bases from V and 4 bases from J; bases unmatched to any gene: 10. The germline gives CDR1 SGHDN, CDR2 FVKESK. Study-wide results and limits: Reports say nearly half of spike-specific TCRs go after unmutated variant regions. Spike-specific TCR breadth and depth were elevated following two AZD1222 doses. White British ancestry dominated among donors, who included more females, and clonal diversity was possibly underestimated. Repertoire sampling occurred only after the peak T cell response.

TCRdb keeps only in-frame clones here, not all; method: immunoSEQ multiplex PCR. The sample holds around 140,000 clones, 85% seen once. The table lists this clone with a count of one. Its cognate antigen is unknown. This clonotype was obtained from an adult who received the MenACWY meningococcal vaccine as a control. V is TRBV14 and J is TRBJ2-1; TRBD2 matches at 10 bases. The sequencing used peripheral blood, collected 28 days after the second dose of the MenACWY control vaccine. CDR3 loop: CASSPAPSGSVYNEQFF. CDR3 nucleotides: TGTGCCAGCAGCCCCGCCCCTAGCGGGAGCGTATACAATGAGCAGTTCTTC.